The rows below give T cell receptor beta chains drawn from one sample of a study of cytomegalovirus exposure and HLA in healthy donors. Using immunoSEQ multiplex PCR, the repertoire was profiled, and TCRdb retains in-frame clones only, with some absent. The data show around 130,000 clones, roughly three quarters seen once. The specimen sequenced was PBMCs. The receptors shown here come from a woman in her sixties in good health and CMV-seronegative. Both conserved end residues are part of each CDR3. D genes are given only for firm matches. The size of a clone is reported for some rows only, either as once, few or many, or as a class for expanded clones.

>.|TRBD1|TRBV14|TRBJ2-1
CASSPMINRGNEQFF
TGTGCCAGCAGCCCTATGATTAACAGGGGCAATGAGCAGTTCTTC
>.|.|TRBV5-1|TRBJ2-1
CASSLAAPPYNEQFF
TGCGCCAGCAGCTTAGCGGCGCCACCCTACAATGAGCAGTTCTTC
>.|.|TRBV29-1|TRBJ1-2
CSVDHSGLDYGYTF
TGCAGCGTTGACCACAGTGGGTTAGACTATGGCTACACCTTC
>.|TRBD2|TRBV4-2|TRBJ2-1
CASSPTEGAGGAEQFF
TGTGCCAGCAGCCCGACGGAGGGGGCGGGAGGGGCCGAGCAGTTCTTC
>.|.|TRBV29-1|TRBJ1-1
CSVADSKNTEAFF
TGCAGCGTCGCCGACAGTAAGAACACTGAAGCTTTCTTT
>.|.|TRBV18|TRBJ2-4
CASSPLDLSLTKNIQYF
TGTGCCAGCTCACCACTAGACTTAAGCCTGACCAAAAACATTCAGTACTTC
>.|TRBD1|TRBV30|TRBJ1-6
CAWSEIDRVGSNSPLHF
TGTGCCTGGAGCGAAATCGACAGGGTAGGGAGCAATTCACCCCTCCACTTT
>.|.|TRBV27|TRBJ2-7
CASSFRGPAYEQYF
TGTGCCAGCAGTTTCCGGGGTCCAGCCTACGAGCAGTACTTC
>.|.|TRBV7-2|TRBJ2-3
CASSFQSGHTDTQYF
TGTGCCAGCAGCTTCCAAAGCGGGCACACAGATACGCAGTATTTT
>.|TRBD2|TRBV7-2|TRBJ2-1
CASILSSGRVGEQFF
TGTGCCAGCATATTGTCTAGCGGGAGGGTTGGTGAGCAGTTCTTC
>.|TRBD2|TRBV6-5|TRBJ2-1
CASSYPTSGEYNEQFF
TGTGCCAGCAGTTACCCGACTAGCGGCGAGTACAATGAGCAGTTCTTC
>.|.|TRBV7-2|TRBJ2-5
CASSFRGSRETQYF
TGTGCCAGCAGCTTCCGGGGGTCTCGGGAGACCCAGTACTTC
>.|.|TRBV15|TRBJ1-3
CATSRDRYSGNTIYF
TGTGCCACCAGCAGAGACAGATACTCTGGAAACACCATATATTTT
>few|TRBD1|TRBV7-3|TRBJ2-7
CASSRTGSYEQYF
TGTGCCAGCAGTCGGACAGGGAGCTACGAGCAGTACTTC
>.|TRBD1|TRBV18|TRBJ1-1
CASSQDRVRMDTEAFF
TGTGCCAGCTCACAAGACAGGGTACGAATGGACACTGAAGCTTTCTTT
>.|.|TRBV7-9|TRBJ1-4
CASSLAARGAREKLFF
TGTGCCAGCAGCTTAGCGGCCAGGGGCGCCAGGGAAAAACTGTTTTTT
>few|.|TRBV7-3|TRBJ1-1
CASSPRADTEAFF
TGTGCCAGCAGCCCGCGGGCAGACACTGAAGCTTTCTTT
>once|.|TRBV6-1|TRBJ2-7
CASSAGGVPYEQYF
TGTGCCAGCAGCGCCGGGGGAGTTCCCTACGAGCAGTACTTC
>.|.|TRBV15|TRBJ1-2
CATSREPAINYGCTF
TGTGCCACCAGCAGAGAGCCAGCTATCAACTATGGCTGCACCTTC
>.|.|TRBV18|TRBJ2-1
CASSPLTKAGSYNEQFF
TGTGCCAGCTCACCATTAACTAAGGCAGGGTCCTACAATGAGCAGTTCTTC
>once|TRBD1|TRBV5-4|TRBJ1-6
CASSLGTGAVSPLHF
TGTGCCAGCAGCTTGGGGACAGGGGCGGTTTCACCCCTCCACTTT
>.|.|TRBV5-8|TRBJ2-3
CASSLAFSTDTQYF
TGTGCCAGCAGCCTAGCCTTTAGCACAGATACGCAGTATTTT
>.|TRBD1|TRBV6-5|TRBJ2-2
CASRRDRGSTGELFF
TGTGCCAGCAGACGGGACAGGGGGTCCACCGGGGAGCTGTTTTTT
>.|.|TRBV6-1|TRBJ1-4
CASSEAGAQLFF
TGTGCCAGCAGTGAAGCAGGGGCGCAACTGTTTTTT
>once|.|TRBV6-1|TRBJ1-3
CASSDPGDTWSGNTIYF
TGTGCCAGCAGTGACCCCGGGGACACCTGGTCAGGAAACACCATATATTTT
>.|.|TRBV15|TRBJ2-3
CATSREGRGWVGDTQYF
TGTGCCACCAGCAGAGAAGGCAGGGGATGGGTGGGGGATACGCAGTATTTT
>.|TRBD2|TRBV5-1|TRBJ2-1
CASSLAGERYNEQFF
TGCGCCAGCAGCTTAGCGGGAGAAAGGTACAATGAGCAGTTCTTC
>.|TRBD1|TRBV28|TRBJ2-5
CASSLAGTGGETQYF
TGTGCCAGCAGTTTAGCCGGGACAGGGGGGGAGACCCAGTACTTC
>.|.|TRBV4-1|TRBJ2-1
CASSQAQSTSYNEQFF
TGCGCCAGCAGCCAAGCCCAGTCAACCTCCTACAATGAGCAGTTCTTC
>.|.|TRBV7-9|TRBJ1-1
CASTPQGQGRTEAFF
TGTGCCAGCACCCCACAAGGTCAGGGGCGCACTGAAGCTTTCTTT
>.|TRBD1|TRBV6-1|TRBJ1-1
CASREQGAFTEAFF
TGTGCCAGCAGAGAACAGGGGGCGTTCACTGAAGCTTTCTTT
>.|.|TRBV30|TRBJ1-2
CAWSTGEYGYTF
TGTGCCTGGAGTACCGGGGAATATGGCTACACCTTC
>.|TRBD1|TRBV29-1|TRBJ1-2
CSVSSPEGAGYGYTF
TGCAGCGTCTCCAGCCCGGAGGGGGCGGGCTATGGCTACACCTTC
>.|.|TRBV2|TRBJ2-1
CASSKLQGNEQFF
TGTGCCAGCAGCAAACTCCAGGGTAATGAGCAGTTCTTC
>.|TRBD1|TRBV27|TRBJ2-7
CASGTAVGVEQYF
TGTGCCAGCGGGACAGCTGTCGGGGTGGAGCAGTACTTC
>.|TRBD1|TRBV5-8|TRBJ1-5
CASSPDRGRNQPQHF
TGTGCCAGCAGCCCCGACAGGGGAAGAAATCAGCCCCAGCATTTT
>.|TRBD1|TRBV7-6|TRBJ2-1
CASSLTGASYNEQFF
TGTGCCAGCAGCTTGACAGGGGCCTCCTACAATGAGCAGTTCTTC
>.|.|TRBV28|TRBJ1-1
CASTLSGRMRAFF
TGTGCCAGCACCCTATCGGGGAGGATGAGGGCTTTCTTT
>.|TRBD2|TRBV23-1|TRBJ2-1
CASSTPPLLAGGGNEQFF
TGCGCCAGCTCGACACCCCCCCTACTAGCGGGAGGAGGGAATGAGCAGTTCTTC
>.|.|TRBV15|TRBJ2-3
CATSREGADTQYF
TGTGCCACCAGCAGAGAAGGGGCCGATACGCAGTATTTT
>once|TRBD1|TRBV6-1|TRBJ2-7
CASLPYGTGPYEQYF
TGTGCCAGCCTCCCTTACGGGACAGGGCCCTACGAGCAGTACTTC
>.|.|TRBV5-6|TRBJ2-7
CASSLTGYEQYF
TGTGCCAGCAGCTTGACGGGTTACGAGCAGTACTTC
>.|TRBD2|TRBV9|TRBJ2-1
CASSVSFGGRVNEQFF
TGTGCCAGCAGCGTTAGCTTTGGCGGGAGAGTCAATGAGCAGTTCTTC
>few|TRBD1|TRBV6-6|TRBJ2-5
CASLNPGQRQETQYF
TGTGCCAGCCTTAACCCGGGACAGAGGCAAGAGACCCAGTACTTC
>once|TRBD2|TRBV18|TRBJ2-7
CASSGGLASYEQYF
TGTGCCAGCTCAGGGGGACTAGCGTCGTACGAGCAGTACTTC
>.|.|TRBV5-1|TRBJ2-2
CASSLGSPTGELFF
TGCGCCAGCAGCTTGGGAAGCCCCACCGGGGAGCTGTTTTTT
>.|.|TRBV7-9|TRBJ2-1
CASSLAAGSHNEQFF
TGTGCCAGCAGCTTAGCGGCAGGGTCCCACAATGAGCAGTTCTTC
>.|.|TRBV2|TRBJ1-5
CASSDDPGLSNQPQHF
TGTGCCAGCAGTGACGATCCAGGGCTTAGCAATCAGCCCCAGCATTTT
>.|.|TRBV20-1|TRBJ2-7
CSARGGLEQYF
TGCAGTGCTAGAGGAGGGCTTGAGCAGTACTTC
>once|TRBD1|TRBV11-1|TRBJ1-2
CASSGRQGLNYGYTF
TGTGCCAGCAGCGGCCGACAGGGGCTTAACTATGGCTACACCTTC
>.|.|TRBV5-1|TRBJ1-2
CASSFDIYYGYTF
TGCGCCAGCAGCTTCGACATCTACTATGGCTACACCTTC
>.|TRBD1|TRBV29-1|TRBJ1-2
CSAVAGGYGYTF
TGCAGCGCCGTCGCAGGGGGCTATGGCTACACCTTC